The rows below give T cell receptor beta chains drawn from one sample of a study of shared clonotypes between healthy human individuals. Sequencing was performed with immunoSEQ multiplex PCR; in TCRdb, only in-frame clones are kept and a portion is missing. The repertoire holds some 500,000 clones, with 70% to 80% as singletons. Sequenced: PBMCs. These receptors originate from a woman aged 40-49 years in good health. Some clones in this sample may be carry-over from other donors' samples. The CDR3 runs from the conserved cysteine through the conserved F or W. The order of the fields is D gene, V gene, J gene, CDR3 protein. A D gene is named only where the DNA matches it firmly.

NA	TRBV2	TRBJ1-5	CASSVYRDTNQPQHF
TRBD1	TRBV18	TRBJ2-5	CASSPRTGGQETQYF
NA	TRBV2	TRBJ2-3	CASSESGLHPDTQYF
TRBD2	TRBV30	TRBJ2-7	CAWSLPTSGSSYEQYF
NA	TRBV30	TRBJ1-1	CAWKAGPWKNTEAFF
NA	TRBV15	TRBJ1-1	CATSRGGGFWDTEAFF
TRBD1	TRBV7-2	TRBJ1-2	CASSESTGVYGYTF
NA	TRBV28	TRBJ2-7	CASSQTGHNEQYF
NA	TRBV19	TRBJ1-1	CASSQTPNTEAFF
TRBD2	TRBV7-2	TRBJ2-2	CASNGGRNTGELFF
NA	TRBV27	TRBJ2-2	CASSFQNTGELFF
TRBD1	TRBV7-2	TRBJ2-5	CASSRGGAYGQETQYF
TRBD1	TRBV28	TRBJ1-5	CASSPGQSGTPQHF
NA	TRBV2	TRBJ2-2	CASRSTGELFF
TRBD1	TRBV9	TRBJ1-2	CASSPRQGDYGYTF
TRBD2	TRBV6-6	TRBJ2-3	CASSLGSGGRADTQYF
TRBD1	TRBV7-8	TRBJ2-2	CASSFGWQGVNTGELFF
NA	TRBV19	TRBJ2-7	CASSIQGQIYEQYF
NA	TRBV10-3	TRBJ2-3	CAISRATGEGADTQYF
NA	TRBV6-1	TRBJ2-2	CASSQPGAHTGELFF
NA	TRBV28	TRBJ2-5	CASSLRGVETQYF
TRBD1	TRBV27	TRBJ1-2	CASSQDRAIGYGYTF
TRBD1	TRBV14	TRBJ1-2	CASSQDREANYGYTF
TRBD1	TRBV18	TRBJ2-2	CASSLRTGDTGELFF
TRBD2	TRBV5-1	TRBJ2-5	CASSLVLAGALETQYF
NA	TRBV7-3	TRBJ2-5	CASSPKGGAETQYF
TRBD1	TRBV9	TRBJ1-2	CASSVDRQGPLYGYTF
NA	TRBV5-8	TRBJ2-3	CASSLVTGAAPDTQYF
NA	TRBV28	TRBJ1-5	CASSSAQVSNQPQHF
NA	TRBV7-9	TRBJ2-1	CASSLGRVHGQFF